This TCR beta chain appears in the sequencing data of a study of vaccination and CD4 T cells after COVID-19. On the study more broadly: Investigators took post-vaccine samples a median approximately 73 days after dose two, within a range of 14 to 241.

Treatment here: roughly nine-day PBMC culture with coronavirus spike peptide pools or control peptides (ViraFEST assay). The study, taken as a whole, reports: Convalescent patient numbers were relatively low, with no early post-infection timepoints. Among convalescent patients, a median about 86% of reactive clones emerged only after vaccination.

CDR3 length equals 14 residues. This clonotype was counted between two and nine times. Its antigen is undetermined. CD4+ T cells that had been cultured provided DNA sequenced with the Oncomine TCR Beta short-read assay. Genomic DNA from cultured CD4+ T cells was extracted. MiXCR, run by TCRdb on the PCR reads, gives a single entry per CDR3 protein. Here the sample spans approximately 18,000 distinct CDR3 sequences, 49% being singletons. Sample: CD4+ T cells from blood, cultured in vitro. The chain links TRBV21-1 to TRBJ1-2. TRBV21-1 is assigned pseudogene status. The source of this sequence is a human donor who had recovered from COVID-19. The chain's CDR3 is CARRPADTNYGYTF. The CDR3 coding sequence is TGTGCCAGGCGACCCGCAGATACTAACTATGGCTACACCTTC.